This T cell receptor beta chain was profiled in a study of blood T cell repertoires in COVID-19. For the study at large: The United States, Italy and Spain were the sources of the acute and convalescent COVID-19 samples. The cDNA or gDNA used as material had been derived from T cells, B-cell-depleted T cells, or PBMCs.

Trimming took 6 bases from V and 10 from J; bases not matched to a gene: 14. The V gene's germline CDR1 is MNHEY and CDR2 SVGAGI. The CDR3 is made up of 15 amino acids. Study processing details: Amplifying reference gene primers gave estimates of nucleated cell counts. Here immunoSEQ multiplex PCR was the method, and the copy in TCRdb shows in-frame clones only, minus some. That table furnishes V, J and clone size, whereas the DNA furnished D and trimming. Of roughly 38,000 clones listed, 81% are singletons. Material for sequencing was peripheral blood. The TCR comes from a man older than 75 with active or convalescent COVID-19. The genes are TRBV6-5 and TRBJ2-1, with 8 bases matching TRBD2. The CDR3 sequence is CASSSPSAGAGEQFF. DNA for the CDR3: TGTGCCAGCAGCTCTCCTTCAGCGGGAGCGGGAGAGCAGTTCTTC.